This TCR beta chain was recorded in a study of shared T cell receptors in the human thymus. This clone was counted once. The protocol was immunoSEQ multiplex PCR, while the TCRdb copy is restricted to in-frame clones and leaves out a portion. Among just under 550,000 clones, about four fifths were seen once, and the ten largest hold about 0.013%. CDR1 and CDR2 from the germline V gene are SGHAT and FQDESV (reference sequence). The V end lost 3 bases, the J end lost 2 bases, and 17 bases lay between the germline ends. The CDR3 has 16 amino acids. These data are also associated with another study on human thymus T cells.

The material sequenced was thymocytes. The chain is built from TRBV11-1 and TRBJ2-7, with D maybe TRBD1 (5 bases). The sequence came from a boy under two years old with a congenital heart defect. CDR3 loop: CASSFGVDSPTYEQYF. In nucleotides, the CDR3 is TGTGCCAGCAGCTTCGGAGTCGACAGCCCGACCTACGAGCAGTACTTC. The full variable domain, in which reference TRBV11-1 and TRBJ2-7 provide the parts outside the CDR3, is EAEVAQSPRYKITEKSQAVAFWCDPISGHATLYWYRQILGQGPELLVQFQDESVVDDSQLPKDRFSAERLKGVDSTLKIQPAELGDSAMYLCASSFGVDSPTYEQYFGPGTRLTVT.